The sequence of this T cell receptor (beta chain) was determined in a study of cytomegalovirus exposure and HLA in healthy donors. The data were produced by immunoSEQ multiplex PCR, yet TCRdb's version contains in-frame clones alone and is incomplete. The repertoire holds a few hundred thousand clones, with 80% to 85% as singletons. Remarks on this clone: Its cognate antigen is unknown.

Notes on the study in general: The listing of 150 to 200 TCR beta chains classed them as cytomegalovirus-associated.

V lost 6 bases to trimming and J lost 4 bases, with 15 bases between them. CDR3 size: 14 residues. Germline V lookup: CDR1 MDHEN, CDR2 SYDVKM. The receptor's source is a woman aged 30 to 39 in good health and CMV-seropositive. The material sequenced was PBMCs. The chain has TRBV28 and TRBJ1-2, with D tentatively TRBD1 (5 bases). The CDR3 region is CASRTPGALYGYTF. The CDR3 bases are TGTGCCAGCAGAACTCCCGGGGCCCTCTATGGCTACACCTTC.